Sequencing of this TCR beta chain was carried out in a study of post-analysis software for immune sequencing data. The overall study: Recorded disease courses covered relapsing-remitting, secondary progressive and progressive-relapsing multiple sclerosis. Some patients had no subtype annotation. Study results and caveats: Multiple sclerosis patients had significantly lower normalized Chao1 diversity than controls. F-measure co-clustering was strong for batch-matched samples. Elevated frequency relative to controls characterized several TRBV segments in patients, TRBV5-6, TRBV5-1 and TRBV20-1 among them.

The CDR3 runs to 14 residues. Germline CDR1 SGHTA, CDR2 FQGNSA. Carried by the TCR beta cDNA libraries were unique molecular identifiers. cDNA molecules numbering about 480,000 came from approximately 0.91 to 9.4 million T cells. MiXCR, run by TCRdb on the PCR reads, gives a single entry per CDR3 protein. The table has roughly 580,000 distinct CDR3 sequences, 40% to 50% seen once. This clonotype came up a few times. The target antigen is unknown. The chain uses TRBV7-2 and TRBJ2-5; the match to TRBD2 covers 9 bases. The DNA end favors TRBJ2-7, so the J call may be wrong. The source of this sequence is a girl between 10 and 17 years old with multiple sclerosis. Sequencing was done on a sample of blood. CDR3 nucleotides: TGTGCCAGCAGCTTAGGCGGGAGGGCCGGCGAGCAGTACTTC. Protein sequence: CASSLGGRAGEQYF.